Each of the 10 T cell receptor beta chains below was sequenced from the same sample in a study of cytomegalovirus exposure and HLA in healthy donors. PCR primers comprised 60 Vbeta and 13 Jbeta primers. Sequencing used immunoSEQ multiplex PCR; TCRdb keeps in-frame clones, though not all of them. The sample carries 35,000 to 40,000 clones, around 53% recorded once. The sample was PBMCs. Receptors originate from a woman in her forties in good health and CMV-seropositive.

The chain combines TRBV7-2 with TRBJ2-5; the match to TRBD2 covers 8 bases. The CDR3 loop spans 13 amino acids. Germline loops: CDR1 SGHTA, CDR2 FQGNSA. With V trimmed by 8 bases and J by 3 bases, 5 bases remained unmatched. This CDR3 reads CASGRGGEETQYF. The CDR3 region has the DNA TGTGCCAGCGGACGGGGGGGCGAAGAGACCCAGTACTTC.

Only a few counts were recorded for this clone. A read error may produce the germline difference seen at one junction end. This sequence joins TRBV7-2 and TRBJ2-7; maybe TRBD2 (6 bases). The CDR3 extends over 13 amino acids. The V gene's germline CDR1 is SGHTA and CDR2 FQGNSA. CDR3 in DNA: TGTGCCAGCAGCTTAGACGGAGGGGCCCCCTGGGGGTTC. This translates into CASSLDGGAPWGF.

The CDR3 sequence: CASSIFHRAGELFF. The CDR3 nucleotides read TGTGCCAGTAGTATCTTCCATAGAGCCGGGGAGCTGTTTTTT. This chain links TRBV19 with TRBJ2-2; the D is unclear. Germline lookup yields CDR1 LNHDA and CDR2 SQIVND (reference sequence). CDR3 length: 14 amino acids. V was cut by 3 bases and J by 6 bases, with 11 bases left in between. Full variable domain (missing parts from reference TRBV19 and TRBJ2-2): DGGITQSPKYLFRKEGQNVTLSCEQNLNHDAMYWYRQDPGQGLRLIYYSQIVNDFQKGDIAEGYSVSREKKESFPLTVTSAQKNPTAFYLCASSIFHRAGELFFGEGSRLTVL.

This chain links TRBV10-3 with TRBJ1-2; perhaps TRBD1 as D (5 bases). Trimming took off 7 bases at V and 3 bases at J, with 9 bases between the two ends. Germline CDR1 is ENHRY and CDR2 is SYGVKD. CDR3 length: 12 amino acids. The CDR3 bases are TGTGCCATCATGGGGCAGGACTATGGCTACACCTTC. Protein: CAIMGQDYGYTF.

This clone appeared a few times. The gene calls are TRBV10-1 and TRBJ1-1; 11 nucleotides align to TRBD1. The junction had 9 bases not matched to a gene; V was cut back by 6 bases and J by 6 bases. This CDR3 has 15 residues. CDR1 and CDR2 (germline): WNHNN, SYGVQD (reference sequence). This CDR3 reads CASSDPGQGAAEAFF. The CDR3 region has the DNA TGCGCCAGCAGCGACCCCGGACAGGGGGCCGCTGAAGCTTTCTTT.

This clone appeared a few times. This chain links TRBV19 with TRBJ2-1, with 8 nucleotides matching TRBD2. Per germline, CDR1 LNHDA and CDR2 SQIVND (reference sequence). The CDR3 is made up of 13 amino acids. With 7 bases clipped from V and 3 bases from J, the junction kept 2 bases outside the gene matches. In DNA, the CDR3 is TGTGCCAGTACGGCGGGGGGCTACAATGAGCAGTTCTTC. Amino acid sequence: CASTAGGYNEQFF.

The chain is built from TRBV7-2 and TRBJ1-3, with TRBD1 identical over 7 bases. From germline, CDR1 is SGHTA and CDR2 FQGNSA. J was trimmed by 0 bases and V by 5 bases; bases with no gene match: 7. CDR3 length: 16 residues. Here the CDR3 reads CASSPPGTASGNTIYF. The CDR3 region has the DNA TGTGCCAGCAGCCCCCCGGGGACAGCCTCTGGAAACACCATATATTTT.

This clone was detected a few times. This chain connects TRBV4-1 to TRBJ1-1; no definite D call. Germline V CDR1 and CDR2: MGHRA, YSYEKL. There are 16 residues in the CDR3. Trimming pared 2 bases from V and 3 bases from J, leaving 16 bases between. CDR3 sequence: CASSQSTQRAYTEAFF. The DNA of the CDR3 is TGCGCCAGCAGCCAATCGACGCAGCGGGCTTACACTGAAGCTTTCTTT.

The chain couples TRBV7-2 to TRBJ1-2; no clear D. Germline loops: CDR1 SGHTA, CDR2 FQGNSA. With 5 bases removed from V and 7 bases from J, the gap between germline ends came to 20 bases. CDR3 length equals 15 residues. DNA for the CDR3: TGTGCCAGCAGCGTGGACGCCGTCCGGGGTTCTGGCTACACCTTC. Translating it yields CASSVDAVRGSGYTF.

V gene TRBV20-1 combines with J gene TRBJ2-2; TRBD2 is a possible D gene (6 bases). The V gene's germline CDR1 is DFQATT and CDR2 SNEGSKA (reference sequence). With 8 bases removed from V and 8 bases from J, the gap between germline ends came to 12 bases. This CDR3 contains 11 residues. The CDR3 reads CSIRRGGELFF. In DNA, the CDR3 is TGCAGTATCAGGCGGGGAGGGGAGCTGTTTTTT.